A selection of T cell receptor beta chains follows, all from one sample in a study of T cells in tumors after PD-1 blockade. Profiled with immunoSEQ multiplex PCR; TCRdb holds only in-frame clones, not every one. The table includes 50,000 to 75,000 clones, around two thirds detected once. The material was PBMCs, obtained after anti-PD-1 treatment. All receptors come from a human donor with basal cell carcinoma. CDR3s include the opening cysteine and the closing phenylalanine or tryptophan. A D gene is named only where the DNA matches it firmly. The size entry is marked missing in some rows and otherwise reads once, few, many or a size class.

TGTGCCAGCAGCGTCGGGACAGCTGGTGGAAACACCATATATTTT	CASSVGTAGGNTIYF	TRBJ1-3	TRBD1	15	TRBV9	once
TGTGCCAGCAGCCAAGACCCCTTTCGGGTCTACGAGCAGTACTTC	CASSQDPFRVYEQYF	TRBJ2-7	.	15	TRBV4-2	once
TGTGCCAGCAGTGAAACTAGCGGGGGTAATACGCAGTATTTT	CASSETSGGNTQYF	TRBJ2-3	TRBD2	14	TRBV2	.
TGTGCCAGCAGTTTTCACAGGGTGATGAACACTGAAGCTTTCTTT	CASSFHRVMNTEAFF	TRBJ1-1	.	15	TRBV28	.
TGTGCCAGCAGTAGCCCAAATCAATCCGGACAGCGGGGCAAAGAGACCCAGTACTTC	CASSSPNQSGQRGKETQYF	TRBJ2-5	.	19	TRBV28	few
TGCGCCAGCAGCTTGTCCAGGCCAGGAAACACTGAAGCTTTCTTT	CASSLSRPGNTEAFF	TRBJ1-1	.	15	TRBV5-1	few
TGTGCCAGTAGTATTGACGGGGTCGCGAACACCGGGGAGCTGTTTTTT	CASSIDGVANTGELFF	TRBJ2-2	.	16	TRBV19	.
TGTGCCAGCAGCCCGACAGGGGGAGATACGCAGTATTTT	CASSPTGGDTQYF	TRBJ2-3	TRBD1	13	TRBV7-2	.
TGTGCCAGCAGCCTACTAGCGGGGGGAACAGATACGCAGTATTTT	CASSLLAGGTDTQYF	TRBJ2-3	TRBD2	15	TRBV14	.
TGTGCCAGCAGCCAAGTGGATAATCGTGGGTACTCGAACACCGGGGAGCTGTTTTTT	CASSQVDNRGYSNTGELFF	TRBJ2-2	.	19	TRBV4-2	.
TGTGCCAGCAGCTTGGGAATTCAAGAGACCCAGTACTTC	CASSLGIQETQYF	TRBJ2-5	.	13	TRBV7-2	.
TGTGCCAGCAGTGATTTAGTGCAGTACTTC	CASSDLVQYF	TRBJ2-7	.	10	TRBV6-1	few
TGTGCCAGCAGTGAAGCGGGGACAGCGGTCGATCAGCCCCAGCATTTT	CASSEAGTAVDQPQHF	TRBJ1-5	TRBD1	16	TRBV6-1	.
TGTGCCAGTACGGTTGGCCAGTCGGGAGGCTACACCTTC	CASTVGQSGGYTF	TRBJ1-2	.	13	TRBV28	.
TGTGCCAGCAGCCAAGAGCTGAAAGCAGTAGGCACAGATACGCAGTATTTT	CASSQELKAVGTDTQYF	TRBJ2-3	.	17	TRBV3-1/TRBV3-2	.
TGTGCCAGCAGTTACTCGCCGGGACAGAGATACAATGAGCAATTCTTC	CASSYSPGQRYNEQFF	TRBJ2-1	TRBD1	16	TRBV6-5	.
TGTGCCAGCAGCCAAGTCAAGTCAGGGGCGGGCTCCTACAATGAGCAGTTCTTC	CASSQVKSGAGSYNEQFF	TRBJ2-1	.	18	TRBV3-1/TRBV3-2	.
TGTGCCAGCAGCTTAGCCCAACAGGAGCTGATAATGAACACTGAAGCTTTCTTT	CASSLAQQELIMNTEAFF	TRBJ1-1	.	18	TRBV7-2	once
TGTGCCAGCAGCTCCCGATTAACCACTGGTTCACCCCTCCACTTT	CASSSRLTTGSPLHF	TRBJ1-6	.	15	TRBV11-1	.
TGCGCCAGCAGCTTGGAGGGTTGGACCGGGGAGCTGTTTTTT	CASSLEGWTGELFF	TRBJ2-2	.	14	TRBV5-1	.
TGTGCCAGCACCCTGTTGGGGGGCACTGAAGCTTTCTTT	CASTLLGGTEAFF	TRBJ1-1	.	13	TRBV11-1	.
TGTGCCGCACAGAATCTGGGGGGGCCCTACGAGCAGTACTTC	CAAQNLGGPYEQYF	TRBJ2-7	.	14	TRBV27	.
TGTGCCAGCAGCGGACCCGGGACAGGGACCGAAGCTTTCTTT	CASSGPGTGTEAFF	TRBJ1-1	TRBD1	14	TRBV5-4	few
TGTGCCAGCAGCGGCGATGGACAGGGGGCAAGGCCGCAGTATTTT	CASSGDGQGARPQYF	TRBJ2-3	TRBD1	15	TRBV2	.
TGCGCCAGCAGTGACGTAAGGGACGCCGGGGGGTCACCCCTCCACTTT	CASSDVRDAGGSPLHF	TRBJ1-6	.	16	TRBV10-2	few
TGTGCCAGCAGCCAAGCTCTGACAGGGGGCTATGGCTGCACCTTC	CASSQALTGGYGCTF	TRBJ1-2	TRBD1	15	TRBV28	.
TGTGCCAGCAGCTCTAAACAGGGTGCGGGCAATCAGCCCCAGCATTTT	CASSSKQGAGNQPQHF	TRBJ1-5	.	16	TRBV5-6	.
TGTGCCAGCAGTTTCGGCAGGCAGGGTACCAATGAGCAGTTCTTC	CASSFGRQGTNEQFF	TRBJ2-1	.	15	TRBV28	few
TGTGCCAGCAGCTTTGGGGGGTCCTATGGCTACACCTTC	CASSFGGSYGYTF	TRBJ1-2	.	13	TRBV5-5	.
TGTGCCAGTAGTTCTCCCCGACAGGGCGGGGAAAAACTGTTTTTT	CASSSPRQGGEKLFF	TRBJ1-4	TRBD1	15	TRBV19	.
TGTGCCAGCAGCCTACGGACAGGGGATAATTCACCCCTCCACTTT	CASSLRTGDNSPLHF	TRBJ1-6	TRBD1	15	TRBV6-5	few
TGTGCCAGCAGTGAAGTCACCGCTCCAGGGGTGTGGGGCTACACCTTC	CASSEVTAPGVWGYTF	TRBJ1-2	.	16	TRBV6-1	.
TGTGCCAGCAGCTTACTAGCGGGGGCGAGTACCGGGGAGCTGTTTTTT	CASSLLAGASTGELFF	TRBJ2-2	TRBD2	16	TRBV7-2	.
TGTGCCAGCAGTGAGGACAGGGTTTCTGGAAACACCATATATTTT	CASSEDRVSGNTIYF	TRBJ1-3	TRBD1	15	TRBV6-1	few
TGTGCCAGCTGGGGTAGCGGGGAGTACAATGAGCAGTTCTTC	CASWGSGEYNEQFF	TRBJ2-1	TRBD2	14	TRBV5-4	once
TGTGCCTGGACCTGGATACGGGCAACTGAAGCTTTCTTT	CAWTWIRATEAFF	TRBJ1-1	.	13	TRBV30	.
TGTGCCAGCAGTTTAATTGGCCAGTACACACCCCTCCACTTT	CASSLIGQYTPLHF	TRBJ1-6	.	14	TRBV28	.
TGTGCCAGCAGCTCAGGGACAGGGGGCTCAGGAGAGACCCAGTACTTC	CASSSGTGGSGETQYF	TRBJ2-5	TRBD1	16	TRBV7-9	.
TGTGCCAGCAGCTTAGGAGGGACAGGGCGGGCGGTTCAGCCCCAGCATTTT	CASSLGGTGRAVQPQHF	TRBJ1-5	TRBD1	17	TRBV7-8	.
TGTGCCAGCAGCTCCCATCCTTCGGTAGAAAAACTGTTTTTT	CASSSHPSVEKLFF	TRBJ1-4	.	14	TRBV5-6	once
TGTGCCAGCTCACATAGCGGAACCTCCTACGAGCAGTACTTC	CASSHSGTSYEQYF	TRBJ2-7	.	14	TRBV18	few
TGCGCCAGCTCCCAGGGGACATGGTACGAGCAGTACTTC	CASSQGTWYEQYF	TRBJ2-7	.	13	TRBV5-1	.
TGTGCCAGTAGCTGGACTAGCGGGGAGTACAATGAGCAGTTCTTC	CASSWTSGEYNEQFF	TRBJ2-1	TRBD2	15	TRBV19	.
TGTGCCAGCTCACCACCGGTAGTCATGAACACTGAAGCTTTCTTT	CASSPPVVMNTEAFF	TRBJ1-1	.	15	TRBV18	.
TGCGCCAGCAGTGAAACGGGACAGGGGATAAGTGAGCAGTTCTTC	CASSETGQGISEQFF	TRBJ2-1	TRBD1	15	TRBV10-2	.
TGTGCCAGCAGTGAAGACAGCTACACTGAAGCTTTCTTT	CASSEDSYTEAFF	TRBJ1-1	.	13	TRBV5-5	.
TGTGCCAGCAGTTTTCCGGGGAGGCCCGGGGACTTC	CASSFPGRPGDF	TRBJ2-5	.	12	TRBV6-6	.
TGTGCCATCGGAAGACTAGGTCCAAGCTCCTACAATGAGCAGTTCTTC	CAIGRLGPSSYNEQFF	TRBJ2-1	.	16	TRBV10-3	.
TGTGCCAGCGGCCACAGGGGGGTAACTGAAGCTTTCTTT	CASGHRGVTEAFF	TRBJ1-1	TRBD1	13	TRBV6-6	.
TGTGCCAACTCACCTGGGACGGGTGGAAACACCATATATTTT	CANSPGTGGNTIYF	TRBJ1-3	.	14	TRBV18	.
TGTGCCAGCAGCCCGATGACGGACGTTACCAATGAGCAGTTCTTC	CASSPMTDVTNEQFF	TRBJ2-1	.	15	TRBV7-9	.
TGTGCCAGCAGGCACGGGGAGAATGAAAAACTGTTTTTT	CASRHGENEKLFF	TRBJ1-4	.	13	TRBV6-5	.
TGCGCCAGCAGCTTGGTGCTACAGAACTACAAGCAGTACTTC	CASSLVLQNYKQYF	TRBJ2-7	.	14	TRBV5-1	once
TGTGCCAGCAGCGTAGGGTACGAGCGGGGGGCCCAAGAGACCCAGTACTTC	CASSVGYERGAQETQYF	TRBJ2-5	TRBD2	17	TRBV9	.
TGCGCCAGCAGCTTGGCCGGGACAGGGAAGGGGGAGTACAATGAGCAGTTCTTC	CASSLAGTGKGEYNEQFF	TRBJ2-1	TRBD1	18	TRBV5-1	once
TGTGCCAGCAGCCAAGGAATCCCTTCTAGCGGCACAGATACGCAGTATTTT	CASSQGIPSSGTDTQYF	TRBJ2-3	.	17	TRBV14	.
TGTGCCAGCAGTTACCGGGGGCTCAATCAGCCCCAGCATTTT	CASSYRGLNQPQHF	TRBJ1-5	.	14	TRBV6-5	medium-sized
TGTGCCAGCAGTGAAGCAATGTCCCAGCCCCAGCATTTT	CASSEAMSQPQHF	TRBJ1-5	.	13	TRBV6-1	once
TGTGCCAGCAGCTTCGATAGCGGGGGGTGGAACGAGCAGTACTTC	CASSFDSGGWNEQYF	TRBJ2-7	TRBD2	15	TRBV7-2	.
TGTGCCAGCAGCCAAGACCTGACTAGCGGGGGGGCCTACGAGCAGTACTTC	CASSQDLTSGGAYEQYF	TRBJ2-7	TRBD2	17	TRBV3-1/TRBV3-2	.